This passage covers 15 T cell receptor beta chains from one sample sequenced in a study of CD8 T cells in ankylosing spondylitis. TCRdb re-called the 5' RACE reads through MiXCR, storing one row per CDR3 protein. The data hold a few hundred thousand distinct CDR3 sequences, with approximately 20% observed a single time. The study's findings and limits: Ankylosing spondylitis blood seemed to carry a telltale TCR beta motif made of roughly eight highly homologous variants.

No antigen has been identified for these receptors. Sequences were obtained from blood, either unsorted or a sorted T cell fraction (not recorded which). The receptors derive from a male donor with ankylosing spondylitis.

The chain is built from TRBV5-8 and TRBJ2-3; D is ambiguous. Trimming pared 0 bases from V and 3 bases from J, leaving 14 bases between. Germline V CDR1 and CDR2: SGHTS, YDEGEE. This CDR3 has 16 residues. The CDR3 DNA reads TGTGCCAGCAGCTTGGGTTGGCAGGTCCTTACAGATACGCAGTATTTT. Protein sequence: CASSLGWQVLTDTQYF. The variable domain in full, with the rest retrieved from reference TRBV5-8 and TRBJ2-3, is EAGVTQSPTHLIKTRGQQATLRCSPISGHTSVYWYQQALGLGLQFLLWYDEGEERNRGNFPPRFSGRQFPNYSSELNVNALELEDSALYLCASSLGWQVLTDTQYFGPGTRLTVL.

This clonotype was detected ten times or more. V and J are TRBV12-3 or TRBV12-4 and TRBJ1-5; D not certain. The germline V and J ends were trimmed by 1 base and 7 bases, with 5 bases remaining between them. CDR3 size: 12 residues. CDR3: CASSLERQPQHF. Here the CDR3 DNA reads TGTGCCAGCAGTTTAGAACGGCAGCCCCAGCATTTT.

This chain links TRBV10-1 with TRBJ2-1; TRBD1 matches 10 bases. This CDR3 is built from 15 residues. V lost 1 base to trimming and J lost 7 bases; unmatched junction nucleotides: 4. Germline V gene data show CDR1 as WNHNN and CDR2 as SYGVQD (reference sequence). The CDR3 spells CASSEWDRGKNEQFF. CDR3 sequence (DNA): TGCGCCAGCAGTGAGTGGGACAGGGGCAAGAATGAGCAGTTCTTC.

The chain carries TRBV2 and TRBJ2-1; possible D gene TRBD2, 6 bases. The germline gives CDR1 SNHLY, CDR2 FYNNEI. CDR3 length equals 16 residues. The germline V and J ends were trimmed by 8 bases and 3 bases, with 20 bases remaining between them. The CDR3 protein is CASLGGGVPGYNEQFF. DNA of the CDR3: TGTGCCAGCCTCGGTGGCGGGGTTCCCGGCTACAATGAGCAGTTCTTC.

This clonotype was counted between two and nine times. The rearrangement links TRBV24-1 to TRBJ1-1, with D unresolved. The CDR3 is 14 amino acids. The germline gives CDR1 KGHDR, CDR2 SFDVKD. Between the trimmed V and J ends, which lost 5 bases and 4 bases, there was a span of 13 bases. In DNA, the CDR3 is TGTGCCACCAGTGTACTGCCTAAAGGCACTGAAGCTTTCTTT. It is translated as CATSVLPKGTEAFF.

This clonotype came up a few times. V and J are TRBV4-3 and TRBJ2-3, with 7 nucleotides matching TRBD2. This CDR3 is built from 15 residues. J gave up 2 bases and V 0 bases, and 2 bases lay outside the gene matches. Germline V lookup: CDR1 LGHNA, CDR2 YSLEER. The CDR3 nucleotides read TGCGCCAGCAGCCAAGACGGGAGGAACACAGATACGCAGTATTTT. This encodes CASSQDGRNTDTQYF.

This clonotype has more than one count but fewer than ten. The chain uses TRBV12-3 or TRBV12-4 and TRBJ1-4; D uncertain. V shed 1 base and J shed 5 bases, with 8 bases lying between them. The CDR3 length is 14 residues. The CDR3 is CASSLVQRNEKLFF. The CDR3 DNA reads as TGTGCCAGCAGTTTAGTACAGAGGAATGAAAAACTGTTTTTT.

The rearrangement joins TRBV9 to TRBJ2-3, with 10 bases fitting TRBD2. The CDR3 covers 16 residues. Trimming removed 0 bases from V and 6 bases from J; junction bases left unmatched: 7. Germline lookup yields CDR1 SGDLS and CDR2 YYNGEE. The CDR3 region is CASSVASGRGQDTQYF. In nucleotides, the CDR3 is TGTGCCAGCAGCGTAGCTAGCGGGAGAGGGCAGGATACGCAGTATTTT. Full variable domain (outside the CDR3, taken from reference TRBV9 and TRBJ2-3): DSGVTQTPKHLITATGQRVTLRCSPRSGDLSVYWYQQSLDQGLQFLIQYYNGEERAKGNILERFSAQQFPDLHSELNLSSLELGDSALYFCASSVASGRGQDTQYFGPGTRLTVL.

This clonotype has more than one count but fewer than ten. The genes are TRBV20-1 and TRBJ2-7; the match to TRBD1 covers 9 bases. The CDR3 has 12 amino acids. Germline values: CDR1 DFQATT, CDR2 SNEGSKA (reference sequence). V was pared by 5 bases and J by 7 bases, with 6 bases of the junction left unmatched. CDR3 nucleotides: TGCAGTGCTGGCGGGACAGGGTATGAGCAGTACTTC. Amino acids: CSAGGTGYEQYF.

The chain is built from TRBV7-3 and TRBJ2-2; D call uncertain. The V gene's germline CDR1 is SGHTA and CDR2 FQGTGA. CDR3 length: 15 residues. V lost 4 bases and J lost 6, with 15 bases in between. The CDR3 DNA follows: TGTGCCAGCAGCTCCATTGACTCGATACCCGGGGAGCTGTTTTTT. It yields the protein CASSSIDSIPGELFF.

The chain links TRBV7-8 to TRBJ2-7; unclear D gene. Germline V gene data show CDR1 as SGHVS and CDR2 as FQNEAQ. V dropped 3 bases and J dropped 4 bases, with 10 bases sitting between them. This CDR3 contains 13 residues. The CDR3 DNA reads TGTGCCAGCAGCTTTAACAGAGATTACGAGCAGTACTTC. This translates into CASSFNRDYEQYF.

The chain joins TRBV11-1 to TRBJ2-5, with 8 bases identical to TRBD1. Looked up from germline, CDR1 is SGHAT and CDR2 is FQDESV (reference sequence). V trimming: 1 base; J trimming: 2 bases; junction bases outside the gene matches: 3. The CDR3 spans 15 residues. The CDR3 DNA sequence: TGTGCCAGCAGCTTAGGTGGACAGGGACAAGAGACCCAGTACTTC. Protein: CASSLGGQGQETQYF.

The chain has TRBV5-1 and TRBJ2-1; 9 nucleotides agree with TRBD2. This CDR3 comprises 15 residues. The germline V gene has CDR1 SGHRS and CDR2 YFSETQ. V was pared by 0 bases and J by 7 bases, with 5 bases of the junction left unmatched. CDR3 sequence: CASSLELAGFNEQFF. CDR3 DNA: TGCGCCAGCAGCTTGGAGCTAGCGGGATTTAATGAGCAGTTCTTC.

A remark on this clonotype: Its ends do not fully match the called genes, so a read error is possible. The CDR3 protein is CSAQTLGQEPF. CDR3 DNA: TGCAGTGCGCAGACATTGGGACAGGAACCATTT. The chain carries TRBV20-1 and TRBJ1-6; 8 bases align to TRBD1. Germline CDR1 is DFQATT and CDR2 is SNEGSKA (reference sequence). The CDR3 length is 11 residues.

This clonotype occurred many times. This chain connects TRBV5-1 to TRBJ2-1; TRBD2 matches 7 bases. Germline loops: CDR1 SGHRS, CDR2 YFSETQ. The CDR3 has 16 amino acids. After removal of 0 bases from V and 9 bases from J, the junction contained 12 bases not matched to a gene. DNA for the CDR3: TGCGCCAGCAGCTTGGACCCTAGCGGAATAATAGGTGAGCAGTTCTTC. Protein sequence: CASSLDPSGIIGEQFF.